This TCR beta chain was recovered during a study of blood T cells in healthy people across ages. On the study more broadly: Template switching recovered approximately one barcoded beta molecule for every two T cells.

Healthy Caucasian individuals from Russia aged 6 to 90 served as donors. Using a J-beta primer mix together with a sample-barcoded 5' primer, a second PCR was run for about 7 to 12 cycles. TCRdb processed the 5' RACE reads anew with MiXCR; each CDR3 protein has one entry. The table shows roughly 800,000 distinct CDR3 sequences, with 55% to 75% occurring only once. The CDR3 loop spans 14 amino acids. The germline V gene has CDR1 DFQATT and CDR2 SNEGSKA (reference sequence). The V gene lost 3 bases and the J gene lost 5 bases, with 17 bases spanning the gap. The sequenced sample was blood. The chain is built from TRBV20-1 and TRBJ2-7; the D is unclear. The origin of this receptor is a man aged 30 to 39 in good health. CDR3 nucleotides: TGCAGTGCTAGCGGCACCGAGATGGCGGACGAGCAGTACTTC. Translated: CSASGTEMADEQYF.